One and the same sample provided the 10 T cell receptor beta chains below, sequenced in a study of blood T cell repertoires in COVID-19. The method was immunoSEQ multiplex PCR; TCRdb's version includes in-frame clones alone and lacks a portion of them. The sample shows about 150,000 clones, around 84% of them seen only once. Sample: PBMCs or T cells enriched from blood (not recorded which). These receptors all come from a man aged 45-65 years who had recovered from COVID-19.

The chain joins TRBV4-1 to TRBJ1-1, with TRBD1 as a possible D gene (5 bases). The CDR3 extends over 16 amino acids. V was shortened by 3 bases and J by 0 bases, with 14 bases between the two germline ends. Per germline, CDR1 MGHRA and CDR2 YSYEKL. The CDR3 DNA sequence: TGCGCCAGCAGCCACCAAACGGGAGGGGTGAACACTGAAGCTTTCTTT. Its translation: CASSHQTGGVNTEAFF.

The chain uses TRBV9 and TRBJ1-3; a weak D match, TRBD1 (6 bases). With 3 bases removed from V and 7 bases from J, the gap between germline ends came to 11 bases. Germline assignment: CDR1 SGDLS and CDR2 YYNGEE. The CDR3 consists of 13 residues. The CDR3 sequence is CASSADSGNTIYF. DNA of the CDR3: TGTGCCAGCAGCGCGGACAGTGGGAACACCATATATTTT. Drawing the rest from reference TRBV9 and TRBJ1-3, the complete variable domain is DSGVTQTPKHLITATGQRVTLRCSPRSGDLSVYWYQQSLDQGLQFLIQYYNGEERAKGNILERFSAQQFPDLHSELNLSSLELGDSALYFCASSADSGNTIYFGEGSWLTVV.

This clone has only one observation. Here the CDR3 DNA reads TGTGCCAGCAGGCAACAGGGAGTAGTGGGAAACACCATATATTTT. Translated: CASRQQGVVGNTIYF. This sequence joins TRBV2 and TRBJ1-3, with D possibly TRBD1 on 6 matching bases. This CDR3 spans 15 amino acids. The germline CDR1 and CDR2 sequences are SNHLY and FYNNEI. Trimming removed 6 bases at V and 4 bases at J, with 16 bases between.

This clone was found once. V is TRBV3-1 (or the pseudogene TRBV3-2) and J is TRBJ1-6; D possibly corresponds to TRBD1 (6 bases). This CDR3 contains 15 residues. Germline assignment: CDR1 LGHDT and CDR2 YNNKEL (reference sequence). Trimming removed 1 base from V and 7 bases from J, with 11 bases in between. CDR3 region: CASSQVDSLNSPLHF. The CDR3, as DNA: TGTGCCAGCAGCCAAGTGGACAGTCTCAATTCACCCCTCCACTTT.

This chain joins TRBV11-3 and TRBJ2-5; perhaps TRBD2 as D (7 bases). V was pared by 8 bases and J by 3 bases, with 19 bases between. This CDR3 comprises 15 residues. Germline V gene lookup returns CDR1 SGHNT and CDR2 YENEEA. CDR3 in amino acids: CASGPGGPPKETQYF. The CDR3 DNA reads as TGTGCCAGCGGCCCGGGGGGCCCGCCTAAAGAGACCCAGTACTTC. The full variable domain, in which reference TRBV11-3 and TRBJ2-5 provide the parts outside the CDR3, is EAGVVQSPRYKIIEKKQPVAFWCNPISGHNTLYWYLQNLGQGPELLIRYENEEAVDDSQLPKDRFSAERLKGVDSTLKIQPAELGDSAVYLCASGPGGPPKETQYFGPGTRLLVL.

V gene TRBV7-9 combines with J gene TRBJ1-3; D perhaps matches TRBD1 (6 bases). This CDR3 spans 16 amino acids. Deletions cut 4 bases from V and 0 bases from J, with 13 bases between. The germline V gene has CDR1 SEHNR and CDR2 FQNEAQ (reference sequence). CDR3 bases: TGTGCCAGCAGCTCCGACAGGTTTCACTCTGGAAACACCATATATTTT. It specifies CASSSDRFHSGNTIYF.

About this clone: Other DNA sequences from this sample encode an identical CDR3 as well. This chain uses TRBV3-1 (or the pseudogene TRBV3-2) with TRBJ2-5; D not resolved. Trimming took 1 base from V and 5 from J, leaving 5 bases between them. This CDR3 contains 12 residues. Germline CDR1 LGHDT, CDR2 YNNKEL (reference sequence). The DNA of the CDR3 is TGTGCCAGCAGCCAAGTACAGGAGACCCAGTACTTC. This codes for CASSQVQETQYF.

The chain has TRBV6-1 and TRBJ1-4, with 7 bases identical to TRBD1. J gave up 6 bases and V 2 bases, and 9 bases lay outside the gene matches. CDR1 and CDR2 from the germline V gene are MNHNS and SASEGT. The CDR3 runs to 16 residues. Here the CDR3 reads CASSEILSTGYEKLFF. The CDR3 DNA reads as TGTGCCAGCAGTGAAATTTTGTCGACAGGGTATGAAAAACTGTTTTTT.

The chain recombines TRBV11-3 with TRBJ2-1, with 8 nucleotides matching TRBD1. There are 14 residues in the CDR3. The J segment lost 5 bases and the V segment lost 7 bases, leaving 7 bases of the junction unmatched. Germline lookup yields CDR1 SGHNT and CDR2 YENEEA. DNA of the CDR3: TGTGCCAGCAAGGCAGGACAGGGACACAATGAGCAGTTCTTC. Translating it yields CASKAGQGHNEQFF.

This clone is a singleton in its sample. The chain carries TRBV7-2 and TRBJ1-5; D gene unclear. V was cut by 5 bases and J by 0 bases, with 8 bases left in between. The CDR3 spans 14 residues. The germline gives CDR1 SGHTA, CDR2 FQGNSA. The CDR3 coding sequence is TGTGCCAGCAGCCCCCAGCGTAGCAATCAGCCCCAGCATTTT. Amino acids: CASSPQRSNQPQHF.